The 29 T cell receptor beta chains listed next were all sequenced from one sample in a study of T cells in Graves' hyperthyroidism and ophthalmopathy. Amplified regions were TCR beta CDR3 sequences from RNA transcripts. HTBI primers drove first-round RT-PCR of the TCR CDR3. TCRdb passed the multiplex PCR reads through MiXCR, listing each CDR3 protein once. The sample lists 200,000 to 250,000 distinct CDR3 sequences, approximately 23% occurring once. What was sequenced was blood. These receptor sequences come from a woman in her 40s with Graves' ophthalmopathy.

This sequence joins TRBV19 and TRBJ2-7, with a tentative D call TRBD2 (6 bases). The CDR3 totals 16 residues. V was shortened by 5 bases and J by 5 bases, with 22 bases between the two germline ends. Germline V gives CDR1 LNHDA, CDR2 SQIVND (reference sequence). The chain's CDR3 is CASSPTPAGRSHEQYF. CDR3 sequence (DNA): TGTGCCAGTAGTCCGACCCCGGCAGGGAGGTCCCACGAGCAGTACTTC.

This clonotype was found many times. The chain combines TRBV12-3 or TRBV12-4 with TRBJ1-2, with D possibly TRBD1 on 5 matching bases. V was clipped by 6 bases and J by 2 bases, with 13 bases between them. This CDR3 has 14 amino acids. The CDR3 loop reads CASRGFSGNYGYTF. The CDR3 DNA sequence: TGTGCCAGCAGGGGATTTTCAGGGAACTATGGCTACACCTTC.

This clonotype was observed many times. The chain joins TRBV6-5 to TRBJ1-2; D perhaps matches TRBD1 (5 bases). The V gene's germline CDR1 is MNHEY and CDR2 SVGAGI. The germline V and J ends were trimmed by 6 bases and 7 bases, with 9 bases remaining between them. The CDR3 spans 11 residues. CDR3: CASSGGSGYTF. The CDR3 DNA follows: TGTGCCAGCAGCGGGGGATCTGGCTACACCTTC.

The chain recombines TRBV7-8 with TRBJ2-5, with D tentatively TRBD2 (6 bases). Trimming cost V 5 bases and J 3 bases, with 13 bases left between them. This CDR3 has 14 residues. Germline CDR1 is SGHVS and CDR2 is FQNEAQ. CDR3 coding DNA: TGTGCCAGCAGCAAGAGGACGGGGGAAGAGACCCAGTACTTC. This encodes CASSKRTGEETQYF.

V is TRBV5-1 and J is TRBJ1-3, with D tentatively TRBD1 (6 bases). Germline CDR1 is SGHRS and CDR2 is YFSETQ. CDR3 length equals 16 residues. Trimming stripped 2 bases from V and 0 bases from J, with 12 bases between. In nucleotides, the CDR3 is TGCGCCAGCAGCTTAAAGACAGGCCGCTCTGGAAACACCATATATTTT. Protein product: CASSLKTGRSGNTIYF.

This clonotype was seen ten or more times. The chain has TRBV12-3 or TRBV12-4 and TRBJ1-2; D unresolved. V lost 6 bases, J lost 3 bases, and 11 bases lay in between. This CDR3 has 13 residues. In nucleotides, the CDR3 is TGTGCCAGCAGCCCTGACGAATACTATGGCTACACCTTC. This translates into CASSPDEYYGYTF.

This clonotype was recorded many times. This clone may be a read error of a much larger clone one base away. The chain carries TRBV28 and TRBJ1-5; D call uncertain. Trimming took 6 bases from V and 7 from J, leaving 10 bases between them. Per germline, CDR1 MDHEN and CDR2 SYDVKM. The CDR3 runs 12 residues. DNA for the CDR3: TGTGCCAGCAGCGGCAGTAGGCAGCCCCAGCATTTT. The encoded protein is CASSGSRQPQHF.

V and J are TRBV6-4 and TRBJ1-2, with 9 bases that match TRBD1. CDR3 length equals 14 residues. CDR1 is MRHNA and CDR2 is SNTAGT in the germline V gene. V lost 0 bases and J lost 7; bases outside the gene matches: 3. This CDR3 reads CASSDSYRGLGYTF. The CDR3, as DNA: TGTGCCAGCAGTGACTCCTACAGGGGGCTTGGCTACACCTTC.

This clonotype was detected many times. The chain is built from TRBV7-2 and TRBJ1-6; the D gene is possibly TRBD1 (5 bases). The CDR3 length is 14 residues. V was pared by 6 bases and J by 5 bases, with 11 bases between. Germline values: CDR1 SGHTA, CDR2 FQGNSA. For the CDR3, the DNA is TGTGCCAGCAGAGTAGGGGCCCATAATTCACCCCTCCACTTT. Translation: CASRVGAHNSPLHF.

This rearrangement joins TRBV7-6 to TRBJ2-2; D gene uncertain. The germline V gene encodes CDR1 SGHVS and CDR2 FNYEAQ. This CDR3 has 13 amino acids. Trimming removed 1 base from V and 6 bases from J, with 6 bases in between. The DNA for the CDR3 is TGTGCCAGCAGCTTAGAGGGCTCCGGGGAGCTGTTTTTT. Translating it yields CASSLEGSGELFF.

This clonotype appeared many times. The chain joins TRBV3-1 to TRBJ2-7; D is tentatively TRBD1 or TRBD2 (5 bases each). Trimming pared 4 bases from V and 2 bases from J, leaving 18 bases between. CDR1 is LGHDT and CDR2 is YNNKEL in the germline V gene (reference sequence). The CDR3 extends over 16 amino acids. The CDR3 DNA is TGTGCCAGCAGCCCAATCATGCAGGGAGTAGCCTACGAGCAGTACTTC. Amino acids: CASSPIMQGVAYEQYF.

This clonotype was seen ten or more times. This CDR3 fails to terminate in the conserved phenylalanine or tryptophan, so it likely reflects a read error. The chain has TRBV27 and TRBJ1-1; possible D gene TRBD1, 5 bases. The CDR3 has 13 residues. Trimming stripped 3 bases from V and 5 bases from J, with 10 bases between. Germline loops: CDR1 MNHEY, CDR2 SMNVEV (reference sequence). The CDR3 bases are TGTGCCAGCAGTTTGGGACCGATTACTGAAGCTTTCCTT. Encoded protein: CASSLGPITEAFL.

This clonotype was recorded at least ten times. This sequence joins TRBV4-2 and TRBJ1-2; D unresolved. The CDR3 is 16 amino acids. The V gene lost 0 bases and the J gene lost 0 bases, with 11 bases spanning the gap. In germline, CDR1 is LGHNA, CDR2 YNFKEQ. Written as DNA, the CDR3 is TGTGCCAGCAGCCAAGAGCACAGAAGTTCTAACTATGGCTACACCTTC. It is translated as CASSQEHRSSNYGYTF.

This clonotype was counted at least ten times. The chain carries TRBV29-1 and TRBJ1-1; a possible D gene is TRBD1 (6 bases). The germline V gene has CDR1 SQVTM and CDR2 ANQGSEA. With 7 bases removed from V and 0 bases from J, the gap between germline ends came to 12 bases. The CDR3 extends over 13 amino acids. Written as DNA, the CDR3 is TGCAGCGACTTCAGGGGCGTGAACACTGAAGCTTTCTTT. It yields the protein CSDFRGVNTEAFF.

This clonotype was observed many times. This chain connects TRBV6-1 to TRBJ2-4, with TRBD1 matching 10 bases. The J segment lost 3 bases and the V segment lost 5 bases, leaving 7 bases of the junction unmatched. Germline V gene data show CDR1 as MNHNS and CDR2 as SASEGT. The length of the CDR3 is 16 residues. CDR3 sequence (DNA): TGTGCCAGCAGTCCCGGACAGGGGGGAGACAAAAACATTCAGTACTTC. This codes for CASSPGQGGDKNIQYF.

This clonotype appeared many times. The chain has TRBV3-1 and TRBJ1-1; D perhaps matches TRBD1 (6 bases). Trimming took 0 bases from V and 0 from J, leaving 14 bases between them. Germline assignment: CDR1 LGHDT and CDR2 YNNKEL (reference sequence). The CDR3 runs 17 residues. The CDR3 bases are TGTGCCAGCAGCCAAGACGGGGCAGGGGCTTTGAACACTGAAGCTTTCTTT. Encoded protein: CASSQDGAGALNTEAFF. Filled out from reference TRBV3-1 and TRBJ1-1, the complete variable domain reads DTAVSQTPKYLVTQMGNDKSIKCEQNLGHDTMYWYKQDSKKFLKIMFSYNNKELIINETVPNRFSPKSPDKAHLNLHINSLELGDSAVYFCASSQDGAGALNTEAFFGQGTRLTVV.

This clonotype has a count of ten or more. The V call is TRBV7-2, the J call TRBJ1-5; a weak D match, TRBD1 (5 bases). Germline V gene lookup returns CDR1 SGHTA and CDR2 FQGNSA. The germline V and J ends were trimmed by 1 base and 3 bases, with 7 bases remaining between them. This CDR3 is built from 14 residues. This chain's CDR3 is CASSLGDFNQPQHF. DNA for the CDR3: TGTGCCAGCAGCTTAGGGGACTTCAATCAGCCCCAGCATTTT.

Turning to this clonotype: A read error may be the cause here, since a much bigger clone is one base away. Since no conserved phenylalanine or tryptophan closes the CDR3, a read error is the likely cause. This chain links TRBV29-1 with TRBJ2-7; TRBD1 matches at 9 bases. CDR3 length: 14 residues. Germline CDR1 is SQVTM and CDR2 is ANQGSEA. V shed 3 bases, J shed 4 bases, and the junction held 7 bases outside the gene matches. The CDR3 DNA sequence: TGCAGCGTTGACCTGGGACAGGGACAATACGAGCAGTACATC. Translating gives CSVDLGQGQYEQYI.

This clonotype was detected many times. V is TRBV11-2 and J is TRBJ2-2; 11 positions agree with TRBD2. Germline V gene sequence: CDR1 SGHAT, CDR2 FQNNGV. After removal of 6 bases from V and 6 bases from J, the junction contained 9 bases not matched to a gene. The CDR3 sequence is 16 residues long. The CDR3 sequence is CASSTTPGLAAGELFF. CDR3 DNA: TGTGCCAGCAGTACGACTCCGGGACTAGCGGCCGGGGAGCTGTTTTTT.

This chain uses TRBV28 with TRBJ1-5; 9 nucleotides line up with TRBD1. Per germline, CDR1 MDHEN and CDR2 SYDVKM. This CDR3 is built from 14 residues. Trimming removed 6 bases from V and 7 bases from J; junction bases left unmatched: 7. CDR3 residues: CASSLGQGRQPQHF. The CDR3 DNA is TGTGCCAGCAGCTTAGGACAGGGGAGGCAGCCCCAGCATTTT.

The rearrangement links TRBV30 to TRBJ2-7; 7 nucleotides align to TRBD1. The CDR3 is made up of 12 amino acids. CDR1 GTSNPN and CDR2 SVGIG come from the germline V gene (reference sequence). The ends lost 4 bases at V and 1 base at J; junction bases unmatched: 1. The CDR3, as DNA: TGTGCCTGGACACAGGGGTCCTACGAGCAGTACTTC. Its translation is CAWTQGSYEQYF.

Many counts were recorded for this clonotype. The chain combines TRBV16 with TRBJ2-7; possibly TRBD2 for D (5 bases). Trimming pared 1 base from V and 3 bases from J, leaving 10 bases between. Germline CDR1 KGHSY, CDR2 FQNENV. The CDR3 has 14 residues. CDR3 in amino acids: CASSQLDSLYEQYF. CDR3 bases: TGTGCCAGCAGCCAATTGGACTCGCTCTACGAGCAGTACTTC.

This clonotype has only one observation. V and J are TRBV7-2 and TRBJ1-1; 7 nucleotides match TRBD1. The CDR3 contains 12 residues. With V trimmed by 7 bases and J by 7 bases, 6 bases remained unmatched. Germline assignment: CDR1 SGHTA and CDR2 FQGNSA. The CDR3 region is CASTPRGGEAFF. Written as DNA, the CDR3 is TGTGCCAGCACCCCCAGGGGGGGTGAAGCTTTCTTT.

The table lists this clonotype with many counts. The chain carries TRBV19 and TRBJ2-7; 10 positions match TRBD2. The V gene end was trimmed by 3 bases and the J gene end by 3 bases; junction bases not matched to a gene: 14. In germline, CDR1 is LNHDA, CDR2 SQIVND (reference sequence). The CDR3 totals 18 residues. CDR3 in amino acids: CASSIKLAGTHDFYEQYF. The DNA for the CDR3 is TGTGCCAGTAGTATTAAACTAGCGGGAACCCATGATTTCTACGAGCAGTACTTC.

This clonotype was seen many times. This chain links TRBV28 with TRBJ1-1; D may be TRBD1 (5 bases). V dropped 8 bases and J dropped 3 bases, with 13 bases sitting between them. This CDR3 has 13 residues. Germline V gene data show CDR1 as MDHEN and CDR2 as SYDVKM. CDR3 sequence reads: CASRISGDTEAFF. DNA for the CDR3: TGTGCCAGCCGTATCTCGGGGGACACTGAAGCTTTCTTT.

At least ten counts were recorded for this clonotype. This rearrangement joins TRBV13 to TRBJ2-7; the D gene is possibly TRBD2 (5 bases). This CDR3 is 12 amino acids long. V was trimmed by 3 bases and J by 6 bases, leaving 9 bases between them. Germline CDR1 is PRHDT and CDR2 is FYEKMQ (reference sequence). CDR3 DNA: TGTGCCAGCAGCTTCCAAGGGAGCGAGCAGTACTTC. It encodes CASSFQGSEQYF.

This clonotype was seen once. This chain connects TRBV11-2 to TRBJ1-2, with 7 bases fitting TRBD1. Germline CDR1 SGHAT, CDR2 FQNNGV. This CDR3 spans 13 amino acids. Losses at the gene ends were 2 bases for V and 10 bases for J; bases not matched to a gene: 7. CDR3 sequence: CASSLLWDRPYTF. CDR3 coding DNA: TGTGCCAGCAGCTTACTTTGGGACAGACCCTACACCTTC.

The chain joins TRBV19 to TRBJ1-1; weak D call: TRBD1 (6 bases). The germline V and J ends were trimmed by 1 base and 6 bases, with 15 bases remaining between them. The CDR3 extends over 15 amino acids. The V gene's germline CDR1 is LNHDA and CDR2 SQIVND (reference sequence). The DNA for the CDR3 is TGTGCCAGTAGTATAGTTTCATCAGGGGAGGCTGAAGCTTTCTTT. It specifies CASSIVSSGEAEAFF.

This clonotype was detected only once. This chain connects TRBV6-5 to TRBJ2-7; TRBD2 matches at 9 bases. The junction had 5 bases not matched to a gene; V was cut back by 2 bases and J by 6 bases. The CDR3 is 14 residues long. The V gene's germline CDR1 is MNHEY and CDR2 SVGAGI. Here the CDR3 DNA reads TGTGCCAGCAGTTACGGGCGGGAGGGCTCCGAGCAGTACTTC. This encodes CASSYGREGSEQYF.